Listed below are T cell receptor beta chains from one sample, sequenced in a study of cytomegalovirus exposure and HLA in healthy donors. Produced via immunoSEQ multiplex PCR; TCRdb's table is partial and in-frame only. The sample consists of more than 90,000 clones, approximately 79% of them appearing once. Sequencing was carried out using PBMCs. The receptors come from a man aged 45-60 years in good health and CMV-seropositive. Each CDR3 is given with its conserved first and last residue. The D gene is left open where the match is weak. Size is omitted from some rows. Given values are once, few, many or a class for expanded clones.

j_call	v_call	clone_size	cdr3_length	d_call	cdr3_nt	cdr3_aa
TRBJ1-5	TRBV19	.	14	TRBD1	TGTGCCAGTAGTGACGACAGGGCCAATCAGCCCCAGCATTTT	CASSDDRANQPQHF
TRBJ2-1	TRBV11-3	.	17	TRBD2	TGTGCCAGCAGCCTGGGTACATTAGCGGGAGGGGGTAATGAGCAGTTCTTC	CASSLGTLAGGGNEQFF
TRBJ2-3	TRBV19	.	14	TRBD1	TGTGCCAGTAGGGGACAGGGGTGGGGAGATACGCAGTATTTT	CASRGQGWGDTQYF
TRBJ2-7	TRBV5-1	.	14	TRBD2	TGCGCCAGCAGCTTCACGACTAGCGGGTACGAGCAGTACTTC	CASSFTTSGYEQYF
TRBJ2-5	TRBV29-1	.	16	.	TGCAGCGTTGAAGATCAGCACAGCCTCTGGGAAGAGACCCAGTACTTC	CSVEDQHSLWEETQYF
TRBJ2-2	TRBV16	.	16	TRBD1	TGTGCCAGCAGCCAATCCAGACAGGGGAACACCGGGGAGCTGTTTTTT	CASSQSRQGNTGELFF
TRBJ1-4	TRBV5-1	.	16	.	TGCGCCAGCAGGGGCGGTGGCGGGACTTTAAATGAAAAACTGTTTTTT	CASRGGGGTLNEKLFF
TRBJ2-1	TRBV5-1	.	21	TRBD2	TGCGCCAGCAGCTTGGCGGGTGGGCGGGGGGGAACCGTTCTGAAATACAATGAGCAGTTCTTC	CASSLAGGRGGTVLKYNEQFF
TRBJ2-5	TRBV4-3	.	18	TRBD1	TGCGCCAGCAGCCAAGCCCCTCTCGGACAGGGGCGTCAAGAGACCCAGTACTTC	CASSQAPLGQGRQETQYF
TRBJ2-1	TRBV5-1	.	14	TRBD2	TGCGCCAGCCGGGGACTAGCGGAGGAAAATGAGCAGTTCTTC	CASRGLAEENEQFF
TRBJ2-7	TRBV5-1	.	14	.	TGCGCCAGCAGCGGACTCGGACAGCCCTACGAGCAGTACTTC	CASSGLGQPYEQYF
TRBJ2-7	TRBV5-8	.	13	.	TGTGCCAGCAGCTTGGACAGATGGGACGAGCAGTACTTC	CASSLDRWDEQYF
TRBJ2-3	TRBV7-6	.	16	.	TGTGCCAGCAGCTTAGCGTTGGCGGGACGCACAGATACGCAGTATTTT	CASSLALAGRTDTQYF
TRBJ2-5	TRBV19	.	16	TRBD2	TGTGCCAGTAGTCGGGGACTAGCGGGGGCAGGGGAGACCCAGTACTTC	CASSRGLAGAGETQYF
TRBJ1-1	TRBV28	.	16	.	TGTGCCAGCAGTGCCCCCTGGGGCAGGCAAGGCACTGAAGCTTTCTTT	CASSAPWGRQGTEAFF
TRBJ2-4	TRBV7-9	few	14	.	TGTGCCAGCAGCTTAGGACAGGGGAGGGACATTCAGTACTTC	CASSLGQGRDIQYF
TRBJ2-7	TRBV6-5	.	14	.	TGTGCCAGCAACTCGCCGCGGGGGCCCTACGAGCAGTACTTC	CASNSPRGPYEQYF
TRBJ2-7	TRBV15	.	15	.	TGTGCCACCAGCAGAGACAGGCGAAGCTCCTACGAGCAGTACTTC	CATSRDRRSSYEQYF
TRBJ1-6	TRBV11-3	.	18	TRBD1	TGTGCCAGCAGCTCCCGGGACAGGCAAAGCTCCTATAATTCACCCCTCCACTTT	CASSSRDRQSSYNSPLHF
TRBJ2-3	TRBV5-1	.	14	TRBD1	TGCGCCAGCAGCTGGGGGACAGAAACAGATACGCAGTATTTT	CASSWGTETDTQYF
TRBJ2-1	TRBV2	.	11	.	TGTGCCAGCAGTGAAGTAAATGAGCAGTTCTTC	CASSEVNEQFF
TRBJ2-3	TRBV5-4	.	16	TRBD1	TGTGCCAGCAACCCGGGACAGGGAACCGGCACAGATACGCAGTATTTT	CASNPGQGTGTDTQYF
TRBJ2-5	TRBV14	.	17	.	TGTGCCAGCAGCCAAAAGCGACTACGCGGGATTATAGAAACCCAGTACTTC	CASSQKRLRGIIETQYF